This TCR beta chain was identified in a study of cytomegalovirus exposure and HLA in healthy donors. General study points: Confirmation in vitro established that three CMV-associated chains were specific for CMV antigens.

Regarding this clone: Its specificity is unknown.

This CDR3 contains 13 residues. Per the germline V gene, CDR1 is ENHRY and CDR2 is SYGVKD. V shed 4 bases and J shed 6 bases, with 13 bases lying between them. The assay was immunoSEQ multiplex PCR, and TCRdb's table has in-frame clones only and misses some. The table shows approximately 90,000 clones, with roughly 92% occurring only once. Material: PBMCs. The J gene is TRBJ2-7, the V gene TRBV10-3, with a possible D match to TRBD1 (6 bases). The origin of this receptor is a woman in her twenties or thirties in good health and CMV-seropositive. CDR3 protein: CAISGGTGFEQYF. The CDR3 DNA reads as TGTGCCATCAGTGGGGGAACAGGGTTCGAGCAGTACTTC.